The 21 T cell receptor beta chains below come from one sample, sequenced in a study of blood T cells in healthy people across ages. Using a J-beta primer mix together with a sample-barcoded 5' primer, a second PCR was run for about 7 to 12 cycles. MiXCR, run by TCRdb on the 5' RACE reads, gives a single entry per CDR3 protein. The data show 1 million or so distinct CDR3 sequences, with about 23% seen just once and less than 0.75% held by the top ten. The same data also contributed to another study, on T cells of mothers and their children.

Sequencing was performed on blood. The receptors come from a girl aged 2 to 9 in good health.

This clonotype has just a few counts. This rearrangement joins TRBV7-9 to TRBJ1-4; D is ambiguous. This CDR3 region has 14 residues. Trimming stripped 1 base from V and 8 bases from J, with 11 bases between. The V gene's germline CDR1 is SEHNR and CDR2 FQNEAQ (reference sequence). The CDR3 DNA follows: TGTGCCAGCAGCTTAGAGGGAGGTTGGGAAAAACTGTTTTTT. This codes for CASSLEGGWEKLFF. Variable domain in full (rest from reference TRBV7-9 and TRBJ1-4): DTGVSQNPRHKITKRGQNVTFRCDPISEHNRLYWYRQTLGQGPEFLTYFQNEAQLEKSRLLSDRFSAERPKGSFSTLEIQRTEQGDSAMYLCASSLEGGWEKLFFGSGTQLSVL.

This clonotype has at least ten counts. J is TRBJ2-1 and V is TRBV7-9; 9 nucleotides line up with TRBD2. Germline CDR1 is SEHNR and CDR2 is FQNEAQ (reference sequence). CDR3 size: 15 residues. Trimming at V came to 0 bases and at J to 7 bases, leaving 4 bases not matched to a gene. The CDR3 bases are TGTGCCAGCAGCTTAGCGGCGGGAGGGCCTAATGAGCAGTTCTTC. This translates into CASSLAAGGPNEQFF.

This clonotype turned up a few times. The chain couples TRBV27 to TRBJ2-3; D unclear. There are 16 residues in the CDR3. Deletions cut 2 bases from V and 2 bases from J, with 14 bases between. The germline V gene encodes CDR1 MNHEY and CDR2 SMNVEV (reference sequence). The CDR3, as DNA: TGTGCCAGCAGTTTACGTGGTGGCTGGAACACAGATACGCAGTATTTT. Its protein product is CASSLRGGWNTDTQYF.

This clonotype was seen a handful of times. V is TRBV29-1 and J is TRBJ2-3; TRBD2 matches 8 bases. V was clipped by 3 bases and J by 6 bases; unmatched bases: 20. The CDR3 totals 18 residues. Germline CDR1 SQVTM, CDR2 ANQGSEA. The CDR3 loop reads CSVEGGATAGAPGDTQYF. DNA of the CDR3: TGCAGCGTTGAGGGAGGGGCCACAGCGGGGGCTCCTGGGGATACGCAGTATTTT.

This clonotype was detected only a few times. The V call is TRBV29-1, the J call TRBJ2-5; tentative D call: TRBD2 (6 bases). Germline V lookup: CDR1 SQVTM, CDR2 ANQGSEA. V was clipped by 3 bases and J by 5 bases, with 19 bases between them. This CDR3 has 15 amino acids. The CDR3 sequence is CSVELGGEARETQYF. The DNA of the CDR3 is TGCAGCGTTGAGTTGGGGGGAGAAGCAAGGGAGACCCAGTACTTC.

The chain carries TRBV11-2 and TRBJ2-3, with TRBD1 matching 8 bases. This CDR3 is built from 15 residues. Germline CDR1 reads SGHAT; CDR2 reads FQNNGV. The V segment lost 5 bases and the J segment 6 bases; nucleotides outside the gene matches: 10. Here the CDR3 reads CASSHEQGGSDTQYF. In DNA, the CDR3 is TGTGCCAGCAGCCATGAACAGGGGGGTAGCGATACGCAGTATTTT.

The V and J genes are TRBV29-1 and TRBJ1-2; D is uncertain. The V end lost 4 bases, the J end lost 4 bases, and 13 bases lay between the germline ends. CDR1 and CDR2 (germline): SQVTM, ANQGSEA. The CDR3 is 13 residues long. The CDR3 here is CSVAPDGGYGYTF. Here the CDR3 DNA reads TGCAGCGTTGCCCCCGACGGAGGCTATGGCTACACCTTC.

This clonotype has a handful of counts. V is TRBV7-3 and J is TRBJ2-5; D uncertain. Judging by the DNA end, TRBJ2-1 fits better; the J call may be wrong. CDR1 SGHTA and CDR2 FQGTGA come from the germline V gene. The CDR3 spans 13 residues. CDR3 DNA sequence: TGTGCCAGCAGCATAATATACGCGTCTGAGCAGTTCTTC. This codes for CASSIIYASEQFF.

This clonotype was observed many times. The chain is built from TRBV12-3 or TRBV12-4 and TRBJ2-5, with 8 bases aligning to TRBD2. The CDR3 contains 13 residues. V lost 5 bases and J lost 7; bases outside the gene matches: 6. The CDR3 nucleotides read TGTGCCAGCAGTACTAGCGGACATTTGACCCAGTACTTC. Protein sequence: CASSTSGHLTQYF.

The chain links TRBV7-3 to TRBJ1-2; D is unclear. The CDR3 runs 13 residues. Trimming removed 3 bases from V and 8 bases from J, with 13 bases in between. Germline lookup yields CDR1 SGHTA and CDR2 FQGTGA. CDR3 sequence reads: CASSFDASGGYTF. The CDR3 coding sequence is TGTGCCAGCAGCTTTGACGCATCGGGGGGCTACACCTTC.

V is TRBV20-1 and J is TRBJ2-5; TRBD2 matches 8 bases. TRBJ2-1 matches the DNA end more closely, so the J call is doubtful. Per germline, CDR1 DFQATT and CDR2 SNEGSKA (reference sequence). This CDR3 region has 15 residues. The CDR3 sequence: CSARDQYSGTNEQFF. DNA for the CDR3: TGCAGTGCTAGAGACCAGTATAGCGGGACCAATGAGCAGTTCTTC.

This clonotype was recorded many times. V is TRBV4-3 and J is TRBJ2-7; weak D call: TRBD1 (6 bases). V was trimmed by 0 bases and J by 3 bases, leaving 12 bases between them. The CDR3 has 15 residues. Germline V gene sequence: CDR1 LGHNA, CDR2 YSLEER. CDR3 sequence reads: CASSQDFLQGYEQYF. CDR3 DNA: TGCGCCAGCAGCCAAGATTTCCTACAGGGCTACGAGCAGTACTTC.

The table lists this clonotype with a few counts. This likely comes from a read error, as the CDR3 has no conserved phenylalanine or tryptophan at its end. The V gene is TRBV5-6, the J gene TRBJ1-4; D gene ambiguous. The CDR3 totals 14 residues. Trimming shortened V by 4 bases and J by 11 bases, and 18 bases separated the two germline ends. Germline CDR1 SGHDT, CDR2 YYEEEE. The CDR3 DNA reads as TGTGCCAGCAGCCCAAACCAAATTCAACGTAAACTGTTTCTT. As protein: CASSPNQIQRKLFL.

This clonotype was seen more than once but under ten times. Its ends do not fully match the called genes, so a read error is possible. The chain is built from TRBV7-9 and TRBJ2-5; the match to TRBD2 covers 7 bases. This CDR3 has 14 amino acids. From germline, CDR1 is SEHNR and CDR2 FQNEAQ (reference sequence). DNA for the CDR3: TGTGCCCGCAGCTCTTCGACTAGCAAAGAGACCCAGTACTTC. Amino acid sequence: CARSSSTSKETQYF.

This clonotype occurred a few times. The CDR3, as DNA: TGCAGTGCTAGGGACATTTCGGGGGACACCTACGAGCAGTACTTC. Protein: CSARDISGDTYEQYF. The J gene is TRBJ2-7, the V gene TRBV20-1; D tentatively reads TRBD1 or TRBD2 (6 bases each). V gave up 3 bases and J gave up 2 bases, with 17 bases separating them. Germline CDR1 is DFQATT and CDR2 is SNEGSKA (reference sequence). CDR3 length: 15 residues.

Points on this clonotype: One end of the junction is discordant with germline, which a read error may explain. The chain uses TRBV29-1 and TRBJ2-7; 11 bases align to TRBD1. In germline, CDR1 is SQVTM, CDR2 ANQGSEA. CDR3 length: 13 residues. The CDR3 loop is CGVRGQGVYEQYF. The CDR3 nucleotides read TGCGGCGTTCGGGGACAGGGGGTCTACGAGCAGTACTTC.

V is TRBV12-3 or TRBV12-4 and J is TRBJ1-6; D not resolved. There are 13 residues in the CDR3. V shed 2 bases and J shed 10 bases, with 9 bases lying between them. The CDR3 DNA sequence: TGTGCCAGCAGTTTAATGTATGAGTCACCCCTCCACTTT. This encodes CASSLMYESPLHF.

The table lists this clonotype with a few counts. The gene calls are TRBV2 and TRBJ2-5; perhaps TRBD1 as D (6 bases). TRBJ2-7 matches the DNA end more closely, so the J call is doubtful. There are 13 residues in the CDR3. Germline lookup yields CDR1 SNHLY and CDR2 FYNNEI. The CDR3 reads CASFGQTKYEQYF. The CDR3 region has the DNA TGTGCCAGCTTCGGACAGACCAAGTACGAGCAGTACTTC.

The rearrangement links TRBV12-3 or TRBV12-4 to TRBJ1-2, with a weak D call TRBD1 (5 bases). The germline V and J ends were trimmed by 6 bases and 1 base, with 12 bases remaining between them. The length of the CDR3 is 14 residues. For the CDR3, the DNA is TGTGCCAGCAGCAGTGGGGGTAATAACTATGGCTACACCTTC. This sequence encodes CASSSGGNNYGYTF.

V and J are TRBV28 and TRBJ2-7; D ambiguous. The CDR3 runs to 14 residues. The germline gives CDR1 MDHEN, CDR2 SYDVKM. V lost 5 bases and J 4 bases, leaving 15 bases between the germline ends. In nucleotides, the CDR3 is TGTGCCAGCAGTCCTCCCGGTTTTGGGTACGAGCAGTACTTC. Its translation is CASSPPGFGYEQYF.

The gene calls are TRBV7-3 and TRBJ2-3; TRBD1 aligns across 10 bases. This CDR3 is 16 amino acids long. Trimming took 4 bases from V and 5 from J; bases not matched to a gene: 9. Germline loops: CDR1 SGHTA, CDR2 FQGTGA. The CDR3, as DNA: TGTGCCAGCAGCTCCCTTGGACAGGGGGTGGGAGATACGCAGTATTTT. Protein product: CASSSLGQGVGDTQYF.